The next 31 T cell receptor beta chains were all read from a single sample in a study of blood T cell repertoires in COVID-19 (dated by TCRdb to the early 2020s). To prepare the library, the immunoSEQ multiplex PCR assay was applied. Not all clones reach the TCRdb copy of this immuneACCESS table, which keeps in-frame sequences only. Checked studies attribute under half of the gap to unresolved V genes and leave the rest unexplained. Counted in this sample were 350,000 or so clones; around four fifths of them appeared once. The top ten clones comprise 2.5% to 3% of the sample. The material sequenced was peripheral blood. These receptors originate from a young man with active or convalescent COVID-19.

V is TRBV10-3 and J is TRBJ1-5; D is unresolved. The CDR3 sequence is 12 residues long. With 5 bases removed from V and 2 bases from J, the gap between germline ends came to 4 bases. Germline lookup yields CDR1 ENHRY and CDR2 SYGVKD. CDR3 in amino acids: CAISQGNQPQHF. For the CDR3, the DNA is TGTGCCATCAGTCAGGGCAATCAGCCCCAGCATTTT.

This clone has only one observation. The rearrangement joins TRBV3-1 (or the pseudogene TRBV3-2) to TRBJ1-2; 10 bases line up with TRBD1. This CDR3 comprises 11 residues. J lost 7 bases, V lost 11 bases, and 4 bases had no gene match. Germline CDR1 is LGHDT and CDR2 is YNNKEL (reference sequence). The CDR3 loop reads CAGTGEFGYTF. CDR3 DNA sequence: TGTGCCGGGACAGGGGAGTTTGGCTACACCTTC.

The chain carries TRBV11-2 and TRBJ1-5, with a weak D call TRBD1 (6 bases). CDR1 is SGHAT, CDR2 FQNNGV, per germline. The CDR3 is 15 residues long. The ends were cut back, 2 bases at V and 4 bases at J, with 12 bases in the middle. The CDR3 is CASSLNKGGNQPQHF. CDR3 DNA sequence: TGTGCCAGCAGCTTAAATAAGGGGGGGAATCAGCCCCAGCATTTT.

In this sample, this clone turned up once. The chain links TRBV7-9 to TRBJ2-1; D possibly corresponds to TRBD2 (5 bases). The CDR3 is 14 residues long. Germline loops: CDR1 SEHNR, CDR2 FQNEAQ (reference sequence). V lost 1 base to trimming and J lost 9 bases, with 13 bases between them. The CDR3 DNA sequence: TGTGCCAGCAGCTTAGGCGGACTCCTGGGTGAGCAGTTCTTC. This encodes CASSLGGLLGEQFF.

This clone was recorded only once. This chain links TRBV2 with TRBJ1-5, with unresolved D. This CDR3 is 15 amino acids long. The V gene's germline CDR1 is SNHLY and CDR2 FYNNEI. V was clipped by 2 bases and J by 9 bases, with 17 bases between them. The CDR3 DNA sequence: TGTGCCAGCAGTGAATTTAGAGCCGCGGGTGGGCCCCAGCATTTT. This gives the protein CASSEFRAAGGPQHF.

This chain connects TRBV7-9 to TRBJ2-1; TRBD1 matches 9 bases. J was trimmed by 5 bases and V by 4 bases; bases with no gene match: 3. The CDR3 has 14 amino acids. Looked up from germline, CDR1 is SEHNR and CDR2 is FQNEAQ (reference sequence). CDR3 amino acids: CASSSGTGNNEQFF. DNA of the CDR3: TGTGCCAGCAGCTCCGGGACAGGGAACAATGAGCAGTTCTTC.

The V gene is TRBV6-6, the J gene TRBJ1-4; D is uncertain. The V end lost 2 bases, the J end lost 4 bases, and 8 bases lay between the germline ends. Germline CDR1 MNHNY, CDR2 SVGAGI (reference sequence). The CDR3 consists of 14 residues. CDR3 region: CASSYGGFNEKLFF. DNA for the CDR3: TGTGCCAGCAGTTACGGAGGATTTAATGAAAAACTGTTTTTT.

The rearrangement links TRBV5-4 to TRBJ2-5; 8 bases are shared with TRBD2. Germline V gives CDR1 SGHNT, CDR2 YYREEE (reference sequence). J gave up 3 bases and V 0 bases, and 10 bases lay outside the gene matches. The CDR3 spans 17 residues. The CDR3 is CASSLEPPGGAKETQYF. The CDR3 DNA reads as TGTGCCAGCAGCTTGGAGCCCCCCGGGGGGGCGAAAGAGACCCAGTACTTC. Complete variable domain (other parts from reference TRBV5-4 and TRBJ2-5): ETGVTQSPTHLIKTRGQQVTLRCSSQSGHNTVSWYQQALGQGPQFIFQYYREEENGRGNFPPRFSGLQFPNYSSELNVNALELDDSALYLCASSLEPPGGAKETQYFGPGTRLLVL.

The chain uses TRBV5-4 and TRBJ2-3, with D perhaps TRBD1 (6 bases). Germline V CDR1 and CDR2: SGHNT, YYREEE (reference sequence). Trimming stripped 4 bases from V and 2 bases from J, with 14 bases between. The CDR3 has 15 amino acids. This CDR3 is CASSEYRDLTDTQYF. The CDR3 region has the DNA TGTGCCAGCAGCGAGTACAGGGATCTCACAGATACGCAGTATTTT. The whole variable domain, remainder taken from reference TRBV5-4 and TRBJ2-3, is ETGVTQSPTHLIKTRGQQVTLRCSSQSGHNTVSWYQQALGQGPQFIFQYYREEENGRGNFPPRFSGLQFPNYSSELNVNALELDDSALYLCASSEYRDLTDTQYFGPGTRLTVL.

CDR3 in amino acids: CASSHGYEQYF. In nucleotides, the CDR3 is TGTGCCAGCAGTCACGGCTACGAGCAGTACTTC. The genes are TRBV25-1 and TRBJ2-7, with no clear D. CDR1 is MGHDK, CDR2 SYGVNS, per germline. This CDR3 contains 11 residues. V was shortened by 5 bases and J by 3 bases, with 5 bases between the two germline ends.

The chain combines TRBV9 with TRBJ1-2, with D perhaps matching TRBD1 (6 bases). This CDR3 region has 16 residues. Germline V gene lookup returns CDR1 SGDLS and CDR2 YYNGEE. With 0 bases removed from V and 8 bases from J, the gap between germline ends came to 20 bases. The chain's CDR3 is CASSVGAGAAIEGYTF. Written as DNA, the CDR3 is TGTGCCAGCAGCGTAGGGGCAGGGGCCGCGATCGAGGGCTACACCTTC.

The chain employs TRBV29-1 and TRBJ1-1; TRBD1 aligns across 9 bases. CDR1 is SQVTM, CDR2 ANQGSEA, per germline. V gave up 6 bases and J gave up 5 bases; unmatched junction bases: 7. CDR3 length: 13 amino acids. The CDR3 nucleotides are TGCAGCGTACCGGACAGGGGCGGGACTGAAGCTTTCTTT. The encoded protein is CSVPDRGGTEAFF. Filled out from reference TRBV29-1 and TRBJ1-1, the complete variable domain reads SAVISQKPSRDICQRGTSLTIQCQVDSQVTMMFWYRQQPGQSLTLIATANQGSEATYESGFVIDKFPISRPNLTFSTLTVSNMSPEDSSIYLCSVPDRGGTEAFFGQGTRLTVV.

The CDR3 region is CASSLQGAYQETQYF. CDR3 DNA: TGTGCCAGCAGCTTGCAGGGGGCGTACCAAGAGACCCAGTACTTC. The V call is TRBV5-6, the J call TRBJ2-5, with 8 bases lining up with TRBD1. Germline V lookup: CDR1 SGHDT, CDR2 YYEEEE. The ends lost 1 base at V and 0 bases at J; junction bases unmatched: 2. The CDR3 loop spans 15 amino acids.

The chain couples TRBV3-1 (or the pseudogene TRBV3-2) to TRBJ2-3; no definite D call. The CDR3 runs to 12 residues. Germline CDR1 LGHDT, CDR2 YNNKEL (reference sequence). The V end was cut by 3 bases, the J end by 4 bases, with 5 bases between. The CDR3 region is CASSQSADTQYF. The CDR3 nucleotides are TGTGCCAGCAGCCAGAGCGCAGATACGCAGTATTTT.

Only a few counts were recorded for this clone. The chain employs TRBV2 and TRBJ1-1; D possibly corresponds to TRBD1 (5 bases). The ends were cut back, 7 bases at V and 1 base at J, with 16 bases in the middle. Germline V gene data show CDR1 as SNHLY and CDR2 as FYNNEI. This CDR3 contains 15 residues. DNA for the CDR3: TGTGCCAGCAACCCAGGAACAGGCCAGAACACTGAAGCTTTCTTT. This codes for CASNPGTGQNTEAFF. Full variable domain (outside the CDR3, taken from reference TRBV2 and TRBJ1-1): EPEVTQTPSHQVTQMGQEVILRCVPISNHLYFYWYRQILGQKVEFLVSFYNNEISEKSEIFDDQFSVERPDGSNFTLKIRSTKLEDSAMYFCASNPGTGQNTEAFFGQGTRLTVV.

CDR3 DNA sequence: TGTGCCAGCAGCCCGAGTCGGGCGGGAGGAAACACCATATATTTT. Translation gives CASSPSRAGGNTIYF. The rearrangement joins TRBV28 to TRBJ1-3; D not certain. The germline V and J ends were trimmed by 6 bases and 4 bases, with 16 bases remaining between them. The CDR3 contains 15 residues. Germline CDR1 reads MDHEN; CDR2 reads SYDVKM.

V and J are TRBV4-3 and TRBJ1-4; TRBD1 is a possible D gene (5 bases). The length of the CDR3 is 16 residues. From germline, CDR1 is LGHNA and CDR2 YSLEER. The V end lost 0 bases, the J end lost 8 bases, and 16 bases lay between the germline ends. Here the CDR3 reads CASSQDLGRGGEKLFF. CDR3 nucleotides: TGCGCCAGCAGCCAAGATCTGGGGCGCGGCGGCGAAAAACTGTTTTTT.

The CDR3 here is CASSKGLAGDHLYEQYF. CDR3 DNA: TGTGCCAGCAGTAAAGGACTAGCGGGAGACCACCTCTACGAGCAGTACTTC. The rearrangement uses TRBV28 and TRBJ2-7; 13 bases match TRBD2. The CDR3 extends over 17 amino acids. In germline, CDR1 is MDHEN, CDR2 SYDVKM. With 5 bases clipped from V and 3 bases from J, the junction kept 10 bases outside the gene matches.

The chain links TRBV24-1 to TRBJ1-5; D is possibly TRBD1 (5 bases). This CDR3 is built from 15 residues. From germline, CDR1 is KGHDR and CDR2 SFDVKD. Trimming cost V 4 bases and J 4 bases, with 13 bases left between them. CDR3 DNA: TGTGCCACCAGTGACCAGACAGCGGGAAATCAGCCCCAGCATTTT. Its translation is CATSDQTAGNQPQHF.

The count of this clone is one. The chain joins TRBV7-2 to TRBJ2-1; TRBD1 matches at 9 bases. The V and J ends lost 2 bases and 8 bases, in that order; junction bases with no gene match: 4. Germline V gene lookup returns CDR1 SGHTA and CDR2 FQGNSA. The CDR3 spans 14 residues. For the CDR3, the DNA is TGTGCCAGCAGCTTAAGGACAGGGGCGGATGAGCAGTTCTTC. This sequence encodes CASSLRTGADEQFF.

V usage is TRBV7-3 and J usage is TRBJ2-2, with D possibly being TRBD2 (6 bases). V shed 8 bases and J shed 6 bases, with 10 bases lying between them. This CDR3 comprises 12 residues. Germline CDR1 SGHTA, CDR2 FQGTGA. The CDR3 sequence is CASRTGAGELFF. The DNA for the CDR3 is TGTGCCAGCCGGACGGGGGCCGGGGAGCTGTTTTTT.

This sequence joins TRBV6-1 and TRBJ2-7; TRBD1 aligns across 11 bases. Germline lookup yields CDR1 MNHNS and CDR2 SASEGT. With 1 base clipped from V and 3 bases from J, the junction kept 5 bases outside the gene matches. The CDR3 runs 16 residues. Here the CDR3 DNA reads TGTGCCAGCAGTGAAGTAGCCGGGACAGGGGGCTACGAGCAGTACTTC. Its translation: CASSEVAGTGGYEQYF.

The chain carries TRBV11-3 and TRBJ2-5, with a possible D match to TRBD2 (6 bases). CDR1 is SGHNT and CDR2 is YENEEA in the germline V gene. CDR3 length equals 13 residues. V lost 5 bases to trimming and J lost 5 bases, with 12 bases between them. The CDR3 protein is CASSGAGRETQYF. Written as DNA, the CDR3 is TGTGCCAGCAGCGGGGCAGGGAGGGAGACCCAGTACTTC.

The gene calls are TRBV6-4 and TRBJ1-5; D perhaps matches TRBD1 (6 bases). Germline CDR1 is MRHNA and CDR2 is SNTAGT. The CDR3 covers 18 residues. V shed 7 bases and J shed 0 bases, with 22 bases lying between them. The CDR3 protein is CASTPRTEIHYSNQPQHF. The CDR3 nucleotides read TGTGCCAGCACCCCTCGGACAGAAATCCATTATAGCAATCAGCCCCAGCATTTT.

On this clone: At one of its ends the junction is not consistent with the germline gene, which may arise from a read error. The chain uses TRBV19 and TRBJ1-5, with D perhaps TRBD1 (5 bases). Germline-derived CDR1 and CDR2 are LNHDA and SQIVND (reference sequence). The CDR3 is 17 amino acids. CDR3 nucleotide sequence: TGTGCCAGTAGCATAGGGACTAGCCGACAGCCCAATCAGCCCCAGCATTTT. This codes for CASSIGTSRQPNQPQHF.

This clone was counted a few times. V and J are TRBV27 and TRBJ1-5, with D tentatively TRBD1 (6 bases). The V end lost 6 bases, the J end lost 3 bases, and 12 bases lay between the germline ends. Per germline, CDR1 MNHEY and CDR2 SMNVEV (reference sequence). The CDR3 sequence is 14 residues long. The CDR3: CASSRGDNNQPQHF. The CDR3 nucleotides read TGTGCCAGCAGCCGTGGGGACAACAATCAGCCCCAGCATTTT.

The V and J genes are TRBV5-1 and TRBJ2-2, with D tentatively TRBD2 (6 bases). Germline V gives CDR1 SGHRS, CDR2 YFSETQ. The germline V and J ends were trimmed by 9 bases and 5 bases, with 17 bases remaining between them. This CDR3 contains 14 residues. The CDR3 DNA is TGCGCCAACAACGGAGGGATGACTACCGGGGAGCTGTTTTTT. It translates to CANNGGMTTGELFF.

The table lists this clone with a few counts. This chain links TRBV2 with TRBJ1-1; D is unresolved. The CDR3 runs to 14 residues. The V gene lost 2 bases and the J gene lost 2 bases, with 9 bases spanning the gap. Germline loops: CDR1 SNHLY, CDR2 FYNNEI. The CDR3 sequence is CASSETPYNTEAFF. CDR3 DNA sequence: TGTGCCAGCAGTGAAACTCCATACAACACTGAAGCTTTCTTT.

J is TRBJ1-6 and V is TRBV10-3; 9 bases match TRBD1. The V segment lost 6 bases and the J segment 9 bases; nucleotides outside the gene matches: 15. The CDR3 is 17 amino acids. CDR1 and CDR2 from the germline V gene are ENHRY and SYGVKD. CDR3 nucleotide sequence: TGTGCCATCAGCGACTACCCGGGACAGGGACGGAGTTCACCCCTCCACTTT. Amino acid sequence: CAISDYPGQGRSSPLHF.

The V and J genes are TRBV4-2 and TRBJ2-2, with TRBD2 identical over 9 bases. Germline CDR1 LGHNA, CDR2 YNFKEQ. This CDR3 spans 13 amino acids. The chain's CDR3 is CAPGREGTGELFF. The CDR3 nucleotides are TGTGCGCCGGGGCGGGAGGGGACCGGGGAGCTGTTTTTT.

The chain joins TRBV6-5 to TRBJ1-2; TRBD1 might be the D (5 bases). V gave up 4 bases and J gave up 8 bases, with 14 bases separating them. Germline V gene lookup returns CDR1 MNHEY and CDR2 SVGAGI. This CDR3 has 13 amino acids. Here the CDR3 reads CASSSSGGGGYTF. The CDR3 bases are TGTGCCAGCAGTTCCTCGGGGGGTGGCGGCTACACCTTC.